This TCR beta chain comes out of a study of tissue T cells after allogeneic stem cell transplantation. Points on this clone: Its antigen is not known.

This CDR3 has 15 residues. Per the germline V gene, CDR1 is SEHNR and CDR2 is FQNEAQ (reference sequence). Trimming removed 0 bases at V and 4 bases at J, with 11 bases between. The assay was immunoSEQ multiplex PCR, and TCRdb's table has in-frame clones only and misses some. The repertoire consists of tens of thousands of clones, with less than 75% occurring once and the leading ten covering 6% to 8.5%. General study results and limits: TCR repertoires tracked anatomic similarity, regardless of disease or transplant status.

The material sequenced was tissue from the ileum, taken at autopsy. The sequence derives from a female donor at least 60 years old with lung cancer. J is TRBJ2-3 and V is TRBV7-9, with D perhaps matching TRBD1 or TRBD2 (5 bases each). This chain's CDR3 is CASSLAGDQADTQYF. CDR3 DNA: TGTGCCAGCAGCTTAGCGGGGGATCAGGCAGATACGCAGTATTTT.